Following are 5 T cell receptor beta chains from one sample sequenced in a study of graft-versus-host responses after intestinal transplantation. Generated by immunoSEQ multiplex PCR, the TCRdb table keeps only in-frame clones and is missing some. The top ten hold around 0.72% of the sample, which has about 26,000 clones, around 76% seen once. No antigen has been assigned to these receptors. Sequencing was performed on unstimulated CD4+ T cells sorted from spleen or lymph node cells, taken before intestinal transplant. These TCRs come from a human donor who received an intestinal transplant.

The rearrangement joins TRBV6-5 to TRBJ1-1, with D possibly being TRBD1 (5 bases). Per germline, CDR1 MNHEY and CDR2 SVGAGI. With 5 bases removed from V and 1 base from J, the gap between germline ends came to 14 bases. This CDR3 has 15 residues. This chain's CDR3 is CASSLTNQGNTEAFF. The CDR3 nucleotides are TGTGCCAGCAGTCTTACCAATCAGGGGAACACTGAAGCTTTCTTT.

This rearrangement joins TRBV19 to TRBJ2-1; D unresolved. V lost 5 bases and J lost 7, with 15 bases in between. Per the germline V gene, CDR1 is LNHDA and CDR2 is SQIVND (reference sequence). The length of the CDR3 is 14 residues. In DNA form, the CDR3 reads TGTGCCAGTAGTGTGGGCCCAGCCCAAAATGAGCAGTTCTTC. As protein: CASSVGPAQNEQFF.

V and J are TRBV5-1 and TRBJ1-2; possibly TRBD1 for D (6 bases). Germline lookup yields CDR1 SGHRS and CDR2 YFSETQ. Deletions cut 1 base from V and 0 bases from J, with 13 bases between. The CDR3 totals 16 residues. CDR3 DNA: TGCGCCAGCAGCTTGAGGCAGGGGCCTCCTAACTATGGCTACACCTTC. Translated: CASSLRQGPPNYGYTF.

The V gene is TRBV7-8, the J gene TRBJ2-7, with 7 bases matching TRBD2. Per the germline V gene, CDR1 is SGHVS and CDR2 is FQNEAQ. The V gene end was trimmed by 1 base and the J gene end by 0 bases; junction bases not matched to a gene: 3. CDR3 size: 15 residues. The CDR3 coding sequence is TGTGCCAGCAGCTTAGGGGGAGGGTTCTCCTACGAGCAGTACTTC. This translates into CASSLGGGFSYEQYF.

The chain uses TRBV6-1 and TRBJ2-1; 7 bases fit TRBD2. Trimming removed 2 bases from V and 3 bases from J; junction bases left unmatched: 4. The CDR3 is made up of 15 amino acids. Germline V CDR1 and CDR2: MNHNS, SASEGT. In DNA form, the CDR3 reads TGTGCCAGCAGTGAATCGATAGCGGGCTACAATGAGCAGTTCTTC. Protein product: CASSESIAGYNEQFF.